These 10 T cell receptor beta chains came from one sample sequenced in a study of human T cells and chemical hapten exposure. TCRdb passed the RACE reads through MiXCR, listing each CDR3 protein once. Of about 350,000 distinct CDR3 sequences in the sample, 5% to 6.5% were seen once. Time point: pre-sensitization, week 0. Stated treatment: therapeutic diphenylcyclopropenone sensitization with weekly scalp DPC. Sequenced here: whole blood, sampled in connection with sensitization to the hapten diphenylcyclopropenone (DPC). These receptor sequences come from a woman between 18 and 29 years old with alopecia areata. Some clones in this sample may be carry-over from other donors' samples.

This clonotype turned up a few times. The J gene is TRBJ2-2, the V gene TRBV12-3 or TRBV12-4; 10 nucleotides align to TRBD1. J was trimmed by 5 bases and V by 5 bases; bases with no gene match: 8. The CDR3 runs 16 residues. The CDR3 region is CASSPYGTGATGELFF. CDR3 coding DNA: TGTGCCAGCAGTCCCTACGGGACAGGGGCGACCGGGGAGCTGTTTTTT.

The chain uses TRBV6-2 or TRBV6-3 and TRBJ2-2, with 8 bases matching TRBD1. The V gene's germline CDR1 is MNHEY and CDR2 SVGEGT. The CDR3 is 18 amino acids. V lost 7 bases and J lost 2; bases outside the gene matches: 15. CDR3 amino acids: CASKSDRGPGYNTGELFF. CDR3 nucleotide sequence: TGTGCCAGCAAATCCGACAGGGGCCCCGGGTATAACACCGGGGAGCTGTTTTTT.

This clonotype was found many times. V gene TRBV12-3 or TRBV12-4 combines with J gene TRBJ1-1; D perhaps matches TRBD1 (6 bases). The CDR3 consists of 14 residues. V shed 8 bases and J shed 4 bases, with 17 bases lying between them. The chain's CDR3 is CASLKGGWSTEAFF. The CDR3 DNA sequence: TGTGCCAGCCTCAAGGGGGGCTGGAGCACTGAAGCTTTCTTT.

The V and J genes are TRBV7-9 and TRBJ1-5, with D perhaps TRBD1 (5 bases). The germline gives CDR1 SEHNR, CDR2 FQNEAQ (reference sequence). V was pared by 4 bases and J by 2 bases, with 9 bases between. The CDR3 runs to 14 residues. The CDR3 sequence is CASSSGWRNQPQHF. The DNA of the CDR3 is TGTGCCAGCAGCTCAGGGTGGCGCAATCAGCCCCAGCATTTT.

The chain has TRBV14 and TRBJ2-1, with 9 nucleotides matching TRBD2. The germline gives CDR1 SGHDN, CDR2 FVKESK. The CDR3 sequence is 13 residues long. V gave up 1 base and J gave up 13 bases; unmatched junction bases: 5. The CDR3 DNA sequence: TGTGCCAGCAGCCAAGGTCTAGCGGGGCCTCAGTTCTTC. This encodes CASSQGLAGPQFF.

In this sample, this clonotype turned up a few times. The rearrangement uses TRBV7-9 and TRBJ2-3, with 8 bases matching TRBD2. The CDR3 consists of 16 residues. Germline values: CDR1 SEHNR, CDR2 FQNEAQ (reference sequence). V lost 4 bases to trimming and J lost 5 bases; unmatched junction nucleotides: 11. CDR3 nucleotides: TGTGCCAGCAGCTGGGGGGCAGCGGGGGCTGTAGATACGCAGTATTTT. Encoded protein: CASSWGAAGAVDTQYF.

This clonotype has ten or more counts. V gene TRBV5-1 combines with J gene TRBJ2-7; the D is unclear. The germline V gene encodes CDR1 SGHRS and CDR2 YFSETQ. The CDR3 loop spans 12 amino acids. V was pared by 4 bases and J by 2 bases, with 7 bases between. CDR3 nucleotides: TGCGCCAGCAGCGTACACACCTACGAGCAGTACTTC. It encodes CASSVHTYEQYF.

The chain couples TRBV5-1 to TRBJ1-5, with D tentatively TRBD1 (5 bases). The CDR3 has 15 amino acids. The germline gives CDR1 SGHRS, CDR2 YFSETQ. V was trimmed by 0 bases and J by 1 base, leaving 8 bases between them. The chain's CDR3 is CASSLVAGSNQPQHF. The CDR3 region has the DNA TGCGCCAGCAGCTTGGTTGCAGGGAGCAATCAGCCCCAGCATTTT.

This clonotype showed up just a few times. The rearrangement uses TRBV6-5 and TRBJ2-5, with 10 nucleotides matching TRBD2. Trimming removed 2 bases from V and 4 bases from J; junction bases left unmatched: 1. Germline loops: CDR1 MNHEY, CDR2 SVGAGI. This CDR3 is built from 14 residues. CDR3 sequence (DNA): TGTGCCAGCAGTTACGCTAGCGGGGGAGAGACCCAGTACTTC. The encoded protein is CASSYASGGETQYF.

This rearrangement joins TRBV5-1 to TRBJ2-1, with TRBD2 matching 7 bases. Germline values: CDR1 SGHRS, CDR2 YFSETQ. The CDR3 has 15 residues. V gave up 3 bases and J gave up 7 bases; unmatched junction bases: 10. CDR3 residues: CASSSDVGAGNEQFF. CDR3 bases: TGCGCCAGCAGCTCCGACGTAGGAGCGGGGAATGAGCAGTTCTTC.